The 4 T cell receptor beta chains below were found in one sample sequenced in a study of metastatic and nonmetastatic thyroid tumors. Using MiXCR, TCRdb re-called clones from the PCR reads. The table lists 35,000 to 50,000 clones, less than 5% of them singletons. Not a single patient had been given any form of treatment at any point before undergoing thyroid surgery. The sequenced material came from blood. The source is a female donor with papillary thyroid cancer or a benign thyroid nodule (not recorded which). Some clones in this sample may be carry-over from other donors' samples.

This clone occurred many times. The rearrangement links TRBV29-1 to TRBJ2-7; the D is unclear. The germline gives CDR1 SQVTM, CDR2 ANQGSEA. This CDR3 is built from 13 residues. Trimming took off 3 bases at V and 2 bases at J, with 11 bases between the two ends. The CDR3 bases are TGCAGCGTTGAGCCGGACGGAGCCTACGAGCAGTACTTC. Translating it yields CSVEPDGAYEQYF.

This clone was seen repeatedly, ten times or more. The chain recombines TRBV5-4 with TRBJ1-2; 10 nucleotides line up with TRBD1. V shed 0 bases and J 4 bases; nucleotides not matched to a gene: 6. The germline CDR1 and CDR2 sequences are SGHNT and YYREEE (reference sequence). The CDR3 is 16 residues long. The CDR3 region has the DNA TGTGCCAGCAGCTTGGGACCGGGACAGGGGAGCTATGGCTACACCTTC. Translating it yields CASSLGPGQGSYGYTF.

This clone was recorded many times. The chain has TRBV7-9 and TRBJ2-3; D is perhaps TRBD2 (5 bases). Germline V CDR1 and CDR2: SEHNR, FQNEAQ (reference sequence). This CDR3 contains 14 residues. V lost 5 bases and J lost 1, with 10 bases in between. The CDR3 DNA reads TGTGCCAGCAGCCCCATGGGAGGCACAGATACGCAGTATTTT. Protein product: CASSPMGGTDTQYF.

Turning to this clone: Germline is not matched at one junction end, which may reflect a read error. This chain connects TRBV20-1 to TRBJ2-5, with 8 positions matching TRBD1. The germline gives CDR1 DFQATT, CDR2 SNEGSKA (reference sequence). The CDR3 spans 11 residues. CDR3 DNA: TGCAGTGCTAGGGGGGTGGGACAGGATCTCTTC. Encoded protein: CSARGVGQDLF.